Below, one T cell receptor beta chain is given with its context. Its antigen is unknown. The data are from a study of ipilimumab plus nivolumab after autologous stem cell transplantation. Study summary: The myeloma group: high-risk transplant-naive, or relapse within 3 years after first autologous transplant. Notes on the study in general: TCR repertoire, Treg phenotype and gut microbiota reportedly support more study of this approach.

Trimming took 5 bases from V and 1 from J, leaving 11 bases between them. The CDR3 spans 13 residues. The germline V gene encodes CDR1 SQVTM and CDR2 ANQGSEA. Patients got ipilimumab 1 mg/kg beginning 14 to 28 days post-transplant. Produced via immunoSEQ multiplex PCR; TCRdb's table is partial and in-frame only. This table has about 9,800 clones, 60% to 75% appearing once. The J gene is TRBJ2-5, the V gene TRBV29-1; D may correspond to TRBD1 or TRBD2 (5 bases each). The sequence derives from a female donor with multiple myeloma. Here the sequenced sample was PBMCs, taken in a trial of ipilimumab plus nivolumab as post-transplant consolidation. The CDR3 is CSVSTGTQETQYF. The CDR3 coding sequence is TGCAGCGTTTCAACCGGGACCCAAGAGACCCAGTACTTC.